This entry lists 22 T cell receptor beta chains sequenced from one sample in a study of human T cells and chemical hapten exposure. TCRdb analysed the RACE reads with MiXCR anew, one entry per CDR3 protein. The sample holds about 54,000 distinct CDR3 sequences, around 9.4% seen once. Time point in this sample: patch test 2, 6 weeks after DPC sensitization. The treatment is: therapeutic diphenylcyclopropenone sensitization with weekly scalp DPC. The specimen comprised whole blood, sampled in connection with sensitization to the hapten diphenylcyclopropenone (DPC). The receptors were gathered from a woman aged 45-65 years with alopecia areata. Some clones in this sample may be carry-over from other donors' samples.

This clonotype was seen more than once but under ten times. The CDR3 coding sequence is TGTGCCAGCAGCTTAAGCTCCCTGTCTAACTATGGCTACACCTTC. It encodes CASSLSSLSNYGYTF. The rearrangement joins TRBV7-6 to TRBJ1-2; no clear D gene. V shed 2 bases and J shed 0 bases, with 10 bases lying between them. The CDR3 has 15 residues. CDR1 SGHVS and CDR2 FNYEAQ come from the germline V gene.

Many counts were recorded for this clonotype. The V gene is TRBV5-4, the J gene TRBJ2-7; 10 bases fit TRBD1. Germline V gene sequence: CDR1 SGHNT, CDR2 YYREEE (reference sequence). There are 15 residues in the CDR3. Trimming at V came to 8 bases and at J to 4 bases, leaving 12 bases not matched to a gene. The CDR3 region is CASAKTGQGLYEQYF. In DNA, the CDR3 is TGTGCCAGTGCCAAAACGGGACAGGGGCTATACGAGCAGTACTTC. Complete variable domain (other parts from reference TRBV5-4 and TRBJ2-7): ETGVTQSPTHLIKTRGQQVTLRCSSQSGHNTVSWYQQALGQGPQFIFQYYREEENGRGNFPPRFSGLQFPNYSSELNVNALELDDSALYLCASAKTGQGLYEQYFGPGTRLTVT.

V and J are TRBV7-9 and TRBJ2-3, with a possible D match to TRBD2 (5 bases). Germline V gene sequence: CDR1 SEHNR, CDR2 FQNEAQ (reference sequence). Trimming shortened V by 5 bases and J by 2 bases, and 17 bases separated the two germline ends. This CDR3 spans 16 amino acids. The CDR3 nucleotides read TGTGCCAGCAGCGCGGGCCCTAGTCAGGACACAGATACGCAGTATTTT. Amino acids: CASSAGPSQDTDTQYF. Complete variable domain (other parts from reference TRBV7-9 and TRBJ2-3): DTGVSQNPRHKITKRGQNVTFRCDPISEHNRLYWYRQTLGQGPEFLTYFQNEAQLEKSRLLSDRFSAERPKGSFSTLEIQRTEQGDSAMYLCASSAGPSQDTDTQYFGPGTRLTVL.

This sequence joins TRBV18 and TRBJ2-3, with D perhaps matching TRBD1 (6 bases). CDR1 is KGHSH, CDR2 LQKENI, per germline. The CDR3 consists of 15 residues. With 5 bases removed from V and 4 bases from J, the gap between germline ends came to 16 bases. CDR3 amino acids: CASSSTGIVADTQYF. The CDR3 DNA reads as TGTGCCAGCTCATCAACAGGGATTGTGGCAGATACGCAGTATTTT.

This clonotype was seen a handful of times. V is TRBV20-1 and J is TRBJ1-1, with D uncertain. The CDR3 has 14 amino acids. V lost 0 bases and J 1 base, leaving 9 bases between the germline ends. The germline V gene has CDR1 DFQATT and CDR2 SNEGSKA (reference sequence). CDR3 nucleotides: TGCAGTGCTAGAGAGGGCAGCCCGAACACTGAAGCTTTCTTT. Translation: CSAREGSPNTEAFF.

In its sample, this clonotype was seen many times. The chain employs TRBV6-1 and TRBJ1-1; tentative D call: TRBD1 (5 bases). CDR1 MNHNS and CDR2 SASEGT come from the germline V gene. V was pared by 4 bases and J by 0 bases, with 12 bases between. This CDR3 is 15 amino acids long. The CDR3 DNA sequence: TGTGCCAGCAGTGTTGGAGGGGACTTGAACACTGAAGCTTTCTTT. Its protein product is CASSVGGDLNTEAFF.

This clonotype was observed many times. V gene TRBV4-3 combines with J gene TRBJ2-1, with D possibly matching TRBD2 (6 bases). This CDR3 spans 15 amino acids. The V and J ends lost 3 bases and 0 bases respectively, with 9 bases between them. The germline CDR1 and CDR2 sequences are LGHNA and YSLEER. The CDR3 DNA reads as TGCGCCAGCAGCCAGGACGGGAGCTCCTACAATGAGCAGTTCTTC. Its translation is CASSQDGSSYNEQFF.

The table lists this clonotype with many counts. This sequence joins TRBV9 and TRBJ1-5; D is unresolved. V lost 4 bases, J lost 4 bases, and 15 bases lay in between. CDR3 size: 15 residues. Germline CDR1 reads SGDLS; CDR2 reads YYNGEE. CDR3 region: CASSPTGDLNQPQHF. The DNA for the CDR3 is TGTGCCAGCAGCCCTACGGGAGACCTTAATCAGCCCCAGCATTTT.

J is TRBJ1-2 and V is TRBV6-1, with 9 positions matching TRBD1. The germline CDR1 and CDR2 sequences are MNHNS and SASEGT. The CDR3 totals 14 residues. V lost 3 bases to trimming and J lost 4 bases; unmatched junction nucleotides: 3. The CDR3 sequence is CASSETGGTYGYTF. The CDR3 region has the DNA TGTGCCAGCAGTGAGACAGGGGGAACCTATGGCTACACCTTC.

This clonotype has more than one count but fewer than ten. The chain links TRBV28 to TRBJ2-1; TRBD2 agrees at 8 bases. The trim removed 8 bases at V and 6 bases at J, leaving 18 bases unmatched. The CDR3 contains 17 residues. CDR1 and CDR2 from the germline V gene are MDHEN and SYDVKM. The CDR3 loop is CASFSGSGKVRGNEQFF. The CDR3 DNA reads TGTGCCAGCTTCTCGGGTAGCGGGAAGGTACGAGGCAATGAGCAGTTCTTC. Full variable domain (missing parts from reference TRBV28 and TRBJ2-1): DVKVTQSSRYLVKRTGEKVFLECVQDMDHENMFWYRQDPGLGLRLIYFSYDVKMKEKGDIPEGYSVSREKKERFSLILESASTNQTSMYLCASFSGSGKVRGNEQFFGPGTRLTVL.

This clonotype was counted ten times or more. The CDR3 DNA reads as TGTGCCAGCAGTGAAGTATCATGGTCCGGGGAGCTGTTTTTT. This translates into CASSEVSWSGELFF. V and J are TRBV2 and TRBJ2-2; no firm D call. Per the germline V gene, CDR1 is SNHLY and CDR2 is FYNNEI. The CDR3 consists of 14 residues. Trimming stripped 1 base from V and 6 bases from J, with 9 bases between.

There are many counts of this clonotype. This rearrangement joins TRBV5-6 to TRBJ2-2; TRBD2 matches 9 bases. CDR1 is SGHDT, CDR2 YYEEEE, per germline. The CDR3 has 18 amino acids. V shed 0 bases and J 0 bases; nucleotides not matched to a gene: 6. In nucleotides, the CDR3 is TGTGCCAGCAGCTTGGCAGTACTAGCGGGCACGAACACCGGGGAGCTGTTTTTT. It translates to CASSLAVLAGTNTGELFF. Full variable domain (remainder filled in from reference TRBV5-6 and TRBJ2-2): DAGVTQSPTHLIKTRGQQVTLRCSPKSGHDTVSWYQQALGQGPQFIFQYYEEEERQRGNFPDRFSGHQFPNYSSELNVNALLLGDSALYLCASSLAVLAGTNTGELFFGEGSRLTVL.

This clonotype has ten or more counts. This chain joins TRBV6-6 and TRBJ1-1; D ambiguous. Germline assignment: CDR1 MNHNY and CDR2 SVGAGI (reference sequence). Trimming removed 2 bases at V and 8 bases at J, with 12 bases between. The CDR3 loop spans 13 amino acids. Here the CDR3 reads CASSYRGTFEAFF. Written as DNA, the CDR3 is TGTGCCAGCAGTTACCGGGGTACGTTCGAAGCTTTCTTT.

This clonotype came up once. V and J are TRBV7-9 and TRBJ1-6; 7 positions agree with TRBD1. Trimming took 8 bases from V and 7 from J; bases not matched to a gene: 5. Germline lookup yields CDR1 SEHNR and CDR2 FQNEAQ (reference sequence). The CDR3 totals 13 residues. The CDR3, as DNA: TGTGCCAGCGGATACAGGGGCAATTCACCCCTCCACTTT. Its protein is CASGYRGNSPLHF.

In DNA form, the CDR3 reads TGTGCCAGCAGTTTAGCGGTTAGAGGACAGGGGGGACATCAGCCCCAGCATTTT. As protein: CASSLAVRGQGGHQPQHF. V usage is TRBV12-3 or TRBV12-4 and J usage is TRBJ1-5; 10 bases line up with TRBD1. This CDR3 is built from 18 residues. V shed 0 bases, J shed 5 bases, and the junction held 10 bases outside the gene matches.

This clonotype was counted ten times or more. The genes are TRBV7-8 and TRBJ2-3; D may be TRBD1 or TRBD2 (7 bases each). Germline assignment: CDR1 SGHVS and CDR2 FQNEAQ. V lost 5 bases and J lost 4, with 19 bases in between. The CDR3 extends over 16 amino acids. The CDR3 region is CASSPRGRGGPDTQYF. The CDR3 coding sequence is TGTGCCAGCAGCCCTCGCGGCAGGGGGGGGCCAGATACGCAGTATTTT.

This clonotype turned up a few times. This chain links TRBV7-2 with TRBJ2-3; tentative D call: TRBD1 (6 bases). In germline, CDR1 is SGHTA, CDR2 FQGNSA. V shed 0 bases and J shed 4 bases, with 8 bases lying between them. The CDR3 contains 14 residues. The CDR3, as DNA: TGTGCCAGCAGCTTAGCGGGGGCGGCAGATACGCAGTATTTT. This translates into CASSLAGAADTQYF.

In its sample, this clonotype was seen many times. This sequence joins TRBV20-1 and TRBJ1-3, with TRBD1 as a possible D gene (5 bases). The germline V gene encodes CDR1 DFQATT and CDR2 SNEGSKA (reference sequence). The CDR3 loop spans 14 amino acids. The V and J ends lost 0 bases and 5 bases respectively, with 11 bases between them. The CDR3 sequence is CSARDRGTRNTIYF. The CDR3 region has the DNA TGCAGTGCTAGAGATCGGGGGACTAGAAACACCATATATTTT.

This clonotype has just a few counts. This sequence joins TRBV7-6 and TRBJ1-1; TRBD1 matches 9 bases. Unmatched junction bases numbered 6, after V lost 5 bases and J lost 5 bases. The CDR3 length is 14 residues. Germline CDR1 SGHVS, CDR2 FNYEAQ. Here the CDR3 DNA reads TGTGCCAGCAGCCCCGACAGGGGGAGGACTGAAGCTTTCTTT. Translation gives CASSPDRGRTEAFF. The full variable domain, rest sourced from reference TRBV7-6 and TRBJ1-1, is GAGVSQSPRYKVTKRGQDVALRCDPISGHVSLYWYRQALGQGPEFLTYFNYEAQQDKSGLPNDRFSAERPEGSISTLTIQRTEQRDSAMYRCASSPDRGRTEAFFGQGTRLTVV.

This clonotype was seen more than once but under ten times. This chain connects TRBV10-3 to TRBJ2-1; 8 bases map to TRBD2. Germline V CDR1 and CDR2: ENHRY, SYGVKD. The CDR3 extends over 14 amino acids. V lost 8 bases and J lost 6; bases outside the gene matches: 9. The CDR3 region is CAIGRSGAANEQFF. CDR3 in DNA: TGTGCCATCGGACGTAGCGGGGCGGCCAATGAGCAGTTCTTC.

In this sample, this clonotype turned up many times. The V call is TRBV28, the J call TRBJ1-5; D unclear. From germline, CDR1 is MDHEN and CDR2 SYDVKM. With 5 bases removed from V and 6 bases from J, the gap between germline ends came to 14 bases. The CDR3 has 14 amino acids. The DNA of the CDR3 is TGTGCCAGCAGTGTCATACGTCAACGTCAGCCCCAGCATTTT. Protein: CASSVIRQRQPQHF.

This clonotype was seen a handful of times. CDR3 in DNA: TGTGCCAGCAGTTTAAAGGGGATCCCTTCACCCCTCCACTTT. Translated: CASSLKGIPSPLHF. The chain uses TRBV27 and TRBJ1-6; TRBD1 is a possible D gene (5 bases). Germline values: CDR1 MNHEY, CDR2 SMNVEV (reference sequence). The CDR3 consists of 14 residues. V was shortened by 2 bases and J by 9 bases, with 11 bases between the two germline ends.